This is a list of T cell receptor beta chains from one sample in a study of CD4 T cells in relation to SARS-CoV-2 and coronaviruses. These receptors have no identified antigens. The data were produced by immunoSEQ multiplex PCR, yet TCRdb's version contains in-frame clones alone and is incomplete. Here the sample spans some 25,000 clones, about 70% being singletons. The sequencing sample was made of CD4+ T cells from PBMCs, cultured in vitro. These receptors all stem from a human donor in good health. Each CDR3 is given with its conserved first and last residue. Fields, in order: D gene, V gene, J gene, clone size, CDR3 protein. D genes are given only for firm matches. Size tells how often a clone was seen (once, few, many) or the class of an expanded clone, and some rows leave it out.

D gene: .; V gene: TRBV25-1; J gene: TRBJ2-2; clone size: once; CDR3 protein: CARTWAANTGELFF
D gene: .; V gene: TRBV30; J gene: TRBJ1-1; clone size: few; CDR3 protein: CAWSIAAEAFF
D gene: .; V gene: TRBV2; J gene: TRBJ1-5; clone size: .; CDR3 protein: CASNPGRPDHQPQHF
D gene: .; V gene: TRBV5-1; J gene: TRBJ1-2; clone size: few; CDR3 protein: CASSLSRANYGYTF
D gene: .; V gene: TRBV19; J gene: TRBJ2-7; clone size: .; CDR3 protein: CATQGGSYEQYF
D gene: .; V gene: TRBV3-1/TRBV3-2; J gene: TRBJ1-2; clone size: few; CDR3 protein: CASSRGNYGYTF
D gene: .; V gene: TRBV10-3; J gene: TRBJ1-2; clone size: .; CDR3 protein: CAISDTGNYGYTF
D gene: .; V gene: TRBV6-2/TRBV6-3; J gene: TRBJ1-2; clone size: .; CDR3 protein: CASSYSRWGKVGARYYGYTF
D gene: .; V gene: TRBV10-3; J gene: TRBJ2-3; clone size: .; CDR3 protein: CATRGGDTQYF
D gene: .; V gene: TRBV18; J gene: TRBJ1-3; clone size: .; CDR3 protein: CASSPQPDSGNTIYF
D gene: .; V gene: TRBV6-4; J gene: TRBJ2-1; clone size: .; CDR3 protein: CASRESWVGNEQFF
D gene: .; V gene: TRBV4-2; J gene: TRBJ2-7; clone size: .; CDR3 protein: CASSQRGFRDFYEQYF
D gene: .; V gene: TRBV28; J gene: TRBJ1-2; clone size: .; CDR3 protein: CASRTGSRGLEYGYTF
D gene: TRBD1; V gene: TRBV7-7; J gene: TRBJ2-5; clone size: .; CDR3 protein: CASSPMGQSQETQYF
D gene: TRBD1; V gene: TRBV5-1; J gene: TRBJ2-2; clone size: .; CDR3 protein: CASSTGTGGTGELFF
D gene: TRBD1; V gene: TRBV27; J gene: TRBJ2-7; clone size: .; CDR3 protein: CASTGTGGDIAYEQYF
D gene: .; V gene: TRBV7-6; J gene: TRBJ2-7; clone size: .; CDR3 protein: CASSSRSPPSPHEQYF
D gene: .; V gene: TRBV11-2; J gene: TRBJ1-1; clone size: .; CDR3 protein: CASSTRQVGGWFEAFF
D gene: .; V gene: TRBV30; J gene: TRBJ1-1; clone size: .; CDR3 protein: CAWSVDRYTEAFF
D gene: TRBD2; V gene: TRBV18; J gene: TRBJ2-7; clone size: .; CDR3 protein: CASSTGLADEQYF
D gene: .; V gene: TRBV6-5; J gene: TRBJ2-7; clone size: .; CDR3 protein: CASMKGGAGSNEQYF
D gene: .; V gene: TRBV2; J gene: TRBJ1-2; clone size: .; CDR3 protein: CASSAEGNGGYTF
D gene: .; V gene: TRBV27; J gene: TRBJ1-6; clone size: .; CDR3 protein: CASSVQRNSPLHF
D gene: TRBD1; V gene: TRBV5-1; J gene: TRBJ2-1; clone size: .; CDR3 protein: CASSLRGGQGYNEQFF
D gene: TRBD2; V gene: TRBV4-2; J gene: TRBJ2-3; clone size: .; CDR3 protein: CASSPGLAEGDTQYF
D gene: TRBD1; V gene: TRBV4-3; J gene: TRBJ2-7; clone size: .; CDR3 protein: CASSPTTRTGPHEQYF
D gene: .; V gene: TRBV6-4; J gene: TRBJ2-2; clone size: .; CDR3 protein: CASSDSGRNTGELFF
D gene: .; V gene: TRBV2; J gene: TRBJ1-2; clone size: few; CDR3 protein: CASRKEQGDGYTF
D gene: .; V gene: TRBV7-2; J gene: TRBJ2-1; clone size: .; CDR3 protein: CASSLERLNEQFF
D gene: .; V gene: TRBV21-1; J gene: TRBJ1-1; clone size: .; CDR3 protein: CASTRGRAREAFF
D gene: .; V gene: TRBV19; J gene: TRBJ2-5; clone size: .; CDR3 protein: CASSIRSGIRETQYF
D gene: .; V gene: TRBV5-4; J gene: TRBJ2-1; clone size: .; CDR3 protein: CASSLLAGRSSYNEQFF
D gene: .; V gene: TRBV18; J gene: TRBJ1-5; clone size: .; CDR3 protein: CASSPAGNNQPQHF
D gene: TRBD2; V gene: TRBV27; J gene: TRBJ2-1; clone size: .; CDR3 protein: CASSLSGLAGVPYNEQFF
D gene: TRBD2; V gene: TRBV6-5; J gene: TRBJ2-3; clone size: .; CDR3 protein: CASSYSSGGHGDTQYF
D gene: TRBD1; V gene: TRBV7-3; J gene: TRBJ2-1; clone size: .; CDR3 protein: CASSFTGASEQFF
D gene: TRBD2; V gene: TRBV9; J gene: TRBJ2-3; clone size: once; CDR3 protein: CASSPRASGGPSTDTQYF
D gene: TRBD1; V gene: TRBV4-1; J gene: TRBJ1-2; clone size: .; CDR3 protein: CASSLGQGMPFYGYTF
D gene: TRBD1; V gene: TRBV10-3; J gene: TRBJ2-5; clone size: .; CDR3 protein: CAISVRQGAGETQYF
D gene: TRBD1; V gene: TRBV6-5; J gene: TRBJ2-1; clone size: few; CDR3 protein: CASSYGDRGNEQFF
D gene: .; V gene: TRBV3-1/TRBV3-2; J gene: TRBJ2-7; clone size: .; CDR3 protein: CASSRDYEQYF
D gene: TRBD1; V gene: TRBV30; J gene: TRBJ1-2; clone size: .; CDR3 protein: CAWSPGGDGYTF
D gene: .; V gene: TRBV18; J gene: TRBJ2-2; clone size: few; CDR3 protein: CASSPNAASTGELFF
D gene: TRBD1; V gene: TRBV19; J gene: TRBJ2-6; clone size: .; CDR3 protein: CASSPLPGTGAGANVLTF
D gene: TRBD2; V gene: TRBV19; J gene: TRBJ2-2; clone size: .; CDR3 protein: CASSILLAGGGTGELFF
D gene: TRBD1; V gene: TRBV19; J gene: TRBJ1-4; clone size: .; CDR3 protein: CASHKRTGGNEKLFF